These 10 T cell receptor beta chains originate from one sample sequenced in a study of Tregs in tolerant kidney transplant recipients. Method: immunoSEQ multiplex PCR; TCRdb's copy keeps in-frame clones and lacks some. The sample has just under 65,000 clones; 95% to 98% are singletons. The material was Tregs from blood, obtained before the transplant. The receptors originated from a human donor who received a combined kidney and bone marrow transplant.

The V and J genes are TRBV29-1 and TRBJ2-3; 7 bases fit TRBD1. Unmatched junction bases numbered 3, after V lost 4 bases and J lost 2 bases. CDR1 is SQVTM, CDR2 ANQGSEA, per germline. The CDR3 runs to 13 residues. The CDR3 DNA is TGCAGCGTTGTAAGGGGGCTCACAGATACGCAGTATTTT. Its protein product is CSVVRGLTDTQYF.

This rearrangement joins TRBV9 to TRBJ1-2; D uncertain. Germline CDR1 is SGDLS and CDR2 is YYNGEE. Between the trimmed V and J ends, which lost 4 bases and 2 bases, there was a span of 9 bases. The CDR3 has 13 amino acids. CDR3 coding DNA: TGTGCCAGCAGCTCCCGGGAGAACTATGGCTACACCTTC. Amino acid sequence: CASSSRENYGYTF. Filled out from reference TRBV9 and TRBJ1-2, the complete variable domain reads DSGVTQTPKHLITATGQRVTLRCSPRSGDLSVYWYQQSLDQGLQFLIQYYNGEERAKGNILERFSAQQFPDLHSELNLSSLELGDSALYFCASSSRENYGYTFGSGTRLTVV.

CDR3 region: CASSQDLGGEEQYF. CDR3 bases: TGCGCCAGCAGCCAAGATCTAGGAGGGGAAGAGCAGTACTTC. This sequence joins TRBV4-3 and TRBJ2-7; the D gene is possibly TRBD2 (6 bases). Germline values: CDR1 LGHNA, CDR2 YSLEER. CDR3 size: 14 residues. V shed 0 bases and J shed 7 bases, with 13 bases lying between them.

This chain connects TRBV28 to TRBJ2-1; D is uncertain. The CDR3 runs 13 residues. Germline values: CDR1 MDHEN, CDR2 SYDVKM. The germline V and J ends were trimmed by 5 bases and 3 bases, with 8 bases remaining between them. DNA for the CDR3: TGTGCCAGCAGTCCCGTCTTCTACAATGAGCAGTTCTTC. It translates to CASSPVFYNEQFF.

This chain joins TRBV2 and TRBJ2-4; TRBD1 is a possible D gene (6 bases). This CDR3 has 13 residues. Germline V CDR1 and CDR2: SNHLY, FYNNEI. The V and J ends lost 10 bases and 0 bases respectively, with 10 bases between them. The CDR3, as DNA: TGTGCCACCCTGACAGGAGCCAAAAACATTCAGTACTTC. This translates into CATLTGAKNIQYF.

V is TRBV10-3 and J is TRBJ1-5; 7 bases fit TRBD1. CDR1 is ENHRY and CDR2 is SYGVKD in the germline V gene. The CDR3 covers 15 residues. Germline trimming cut 3 bases from V and 3 bases from J; bases unmatched to any gene: 5. The CDR3 loop reads CAISEWTGFNQPQHF. CDR3 sequence (DNA): TGTGCCATCAGTGAATGGACAGGATTCAATCAGCCCCAGCATTTT.

V and J are TRBV4-1 and TRBJ2-7; unclear D gene. CDR1 MGHRA and CDR2 YSYEKL come from the germline V gene. The CDR3 consists of 16 residues. The V end lost 1 base, the J end lost 1 base, and 14 bases lay between the germline ends. CDR3 protein: CASSQAIDGRSYEQYF. Here the CDR3 DNA reads TGCGCCAGCAGCCAAGCTATAGATGGCAGGTCCTACGAGCAGTACTTC.

The V and J genes are TRBV30 and TRBJ2-7; TRBD2 matches 9 bases. CDR3 length: 14 amino acids. V dropped 0 bases and J dropped 9; count of bases not matched to a gene: 9. The germline V gene encodes CDR1 GTSNPN and CDR2 SVGIG (reference sequence). Here the CDR3 DNA reads TGTGCCTGGAGTGTACCGGGACTAGCCCGTCGGCAGTACTTC. This codes for CAWSVPGLARRQYF.

The J gene is TRBJ1-1, the V gene TRBV7-9; 9 positions agree with TRBD1. Per the germline V gene, CDR1 is SEHNR and CDR2 is FQNEAQ (reference sequence). Trimming at V came to 2 bases and at J to 1 base, leaving 2 bases not matched to a gene. The CDR3 extends over 15 amino acids. CDR3 nucleotide sequence: TGTGCCAGCAGCTTACTACAGGGGGCGAACACTGAAGCTTTCTTT. Its translation: CASSLLQGANTEAFF.

In its sample, this clone was seen once. The chain employs TRBV4-2 and TRBJ2-5; 7 nucleotides align to TRBD2. This CDR3 region has 16 residues. J was trimmed by 1 base and V by 4 bases; bases with no gene match: 9. Germline-derived CDR1 and CDR2 are LGHNA and YNFKEQ. This chain's CDR3 is CASSRALAASQETQYF. The CDR3 bases are TGTGCCAGCAGCCGCGCCCTAGCGGCGTCCCAAGAGACCCAGTACTTC.